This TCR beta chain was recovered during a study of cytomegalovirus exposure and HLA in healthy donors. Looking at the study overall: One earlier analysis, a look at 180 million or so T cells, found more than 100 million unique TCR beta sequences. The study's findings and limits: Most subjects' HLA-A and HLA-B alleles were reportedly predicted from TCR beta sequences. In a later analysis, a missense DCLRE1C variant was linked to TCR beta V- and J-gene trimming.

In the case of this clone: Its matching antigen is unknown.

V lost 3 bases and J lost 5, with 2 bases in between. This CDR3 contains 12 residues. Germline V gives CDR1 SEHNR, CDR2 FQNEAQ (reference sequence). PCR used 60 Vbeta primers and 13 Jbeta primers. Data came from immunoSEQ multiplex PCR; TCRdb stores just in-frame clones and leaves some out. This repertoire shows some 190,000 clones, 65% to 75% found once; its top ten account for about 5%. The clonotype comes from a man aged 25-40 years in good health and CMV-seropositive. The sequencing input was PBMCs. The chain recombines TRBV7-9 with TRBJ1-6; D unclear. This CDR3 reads CASSFNNSPLHF. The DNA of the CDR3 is TGTGCCAGCAGCTTTAATAATTCACCCCTCCACTTT.